This T cell receptor (beta chain) originates from a study of shared clonotypes between healthy human individuals. Remarks on this clone: The antigen remains undetermined.

Execution of the assay was at deep level. Only in-frame clones appear in the TCRdb table, and some are missing; sequencing was by immunoSEQ multiplex PCR. The table lists more than 550,000 clones, over 55% of them singletons. This CDR3 contains 14 residues. From germline, CDR1 is SQVTM and CDR2 ANQGSEA. V gave up 6 bases and J gave up 3 bases; unmatched junction bases: 5. Findings of the study overall: Donors were few, which limited the genetic and exposure-history diversity represented.

This sequence was found in a woman aged 25 to 39 in good health. Input material: memory CD4+ T cells sorted from blood. Subset: CD45RA-negative fraction. The chain employs TRBV29-1 and TRBJ2-2, with 9 bases matching TRBD2. The DNA of the CDR3 is TGCAGCGTGGCGGGACTAGCCTACACCGGGGAGCTGTTTTTT. Residues: CSVAGLAYTGELFF.